These 8 T cell receptor beta chains were all obtained from the same sample, sequenced in a study of T-cell reconstitution after alpha-beta-depleted transplantation in children. Preparing the TCRbeta library involved the use of unique molecular identifiers. TCRdb processed the PCR reads anew with MiXCR; each CDR3 protein has one entry. The sample comprises around 600,000 distinct CDR3 sequences, over 9.5% of which are singletons, and approximately 4.1% rests with the top ten. The sample in question was PBMCs from the stem cell graft donor, obtained from the stem cell graft. These receptors came from a human donor who donated a stem cell graft to a child with acute myeloid leukemia.

This clonotype was seen ten or more times. The genes are TRBV29-1 and TRBJ1-1; D gene uncertain. The length of the CDR3 is 13 residues. V lost 5 bases, J lost 0 bases, and 10 bases lay in between. Germline V gives CDR1 SQVTM, CDR2 ANQGSEA. This chain's CDR3 is CSVSAAVNTEAFF. CDR3 DNA sequence: TGCAGCGTTTCCGCGGCAGTGAACACTGAAGCTTTCTTT.

This sequence joins TRBV7-2 and TRBJ1-1; D remains ambiguous. The CDR3 totals 15 residues. Trimming took 3 bases from V and 4 from J, leaving 15 bases between them. CDR1 is SGHTA, CDR2 FQGNSA, per germline. CDR3: CASSFKLGGSTEAFF. For the CDR3, the DNA is TGTGCCAGCAGCTTTAAGTTGGGAGGGAGCACTGAAGCTTTCTTT.

This clonotype was counted many times. The chain is built from TRBV7-2 and TRBJ2-2; perhaps TRBD1 as D (5 bases). V was trimmed by 6 bases and J by 1 base, leaving 12 bases between them. The CDR3 consists of 15 residues. CDR1 SGHTA and CDR2 FQGNSA come from the germline V gene. CDR3 coding DNA: TGTGCCAGCAGTTCCGACAGAATGAACACCGGGGAGCTGTTTTTT. Encoded protein: CASSSDRMNTGELFF.

Concerning this clonotype: Just one base apart from a much larger clone, this may be a read error. The gene calls are TRBV28 and TRBJ2-7; D is unclear. The V gene lost 3 bases and the J gene lost 8 bases, with 23 bases spanning the gap. Germline CDR1 is MDHEN and CDR2 is SYDVKM. The CDR3 is 16 amino acids. In DNA form, the CDR3 reads TGTGCCAGCAGTTTCGCCCCCGGCCCTCTACTATACCAGCAGTACTTC. Translated, it gives CASSFAPGPLLYQQYF.

V and J are TRBV12-3 or TRBV12-4 and TRBJ2-5; 7 positions agree with TRBD1. The CDR3 consists of 15 residues. Unmatched junction bases numbered 1, after V lost 0 bases and J lost 0 bases. As DNA, the CDR3 is TGTGCCAGCAGTTTAGCTGACAGGGACCAAGAGACCCAGTACTTC. This codes for CASSLADRDQETQYF.

This clonotype has only a few counts. V gene TRBV5-1 combines with J gene TRBJ2-1; D may be TRBD1 (6 bases). V was shortened by 6 bases and J by 1 base, with 14 bases between the two germline ends. The CDR3 is 15 amino acids. Germline V gene sequence: CDR1 SGHRS, CDR2 YFSETQ. CDR3 nucleotide sequence: TGCGCCAGCACCTCCGGGACAACTTCCTACAATGAGCAGTTCTTC. This translates into CASTSGTTSYNEQFF.

This clonotype was detected ten times or more. The chain links TRBV12-3 or TRBV12-4 to TRBJ2-5; TRBD2 aligns across 7 bases. The CDR3 has 15 residues. Unmatched junction bases numbered 4, after V lost 2 bases and J lost 1 base. The CDR3 nucleotides read TGTGCCAGCAGTTTATCGGCGGGGGTCCAAGAGACCCAGTACTTC. Residues: CASSLSAGVQETQYF.

Ten or more counts support this clonotype. This rearrangement joins TRBV7-2 to TRBJ2-7, with TRBD2 matching over 8 bases. Germline V CDR1 and CDR2: SGHTA, FQGNSA. V was clipped by 5 bases and J by 6 bases; unmatched bases: 12. The CDR3 is 15 residues long. The CDR3 here is CASSLSGKPTSEQYF. For the CDR3, the DNA is TGTGCCAGCAGCCTTAGCGGGAAGCCTACGTCCGAGCAGTACTTC.